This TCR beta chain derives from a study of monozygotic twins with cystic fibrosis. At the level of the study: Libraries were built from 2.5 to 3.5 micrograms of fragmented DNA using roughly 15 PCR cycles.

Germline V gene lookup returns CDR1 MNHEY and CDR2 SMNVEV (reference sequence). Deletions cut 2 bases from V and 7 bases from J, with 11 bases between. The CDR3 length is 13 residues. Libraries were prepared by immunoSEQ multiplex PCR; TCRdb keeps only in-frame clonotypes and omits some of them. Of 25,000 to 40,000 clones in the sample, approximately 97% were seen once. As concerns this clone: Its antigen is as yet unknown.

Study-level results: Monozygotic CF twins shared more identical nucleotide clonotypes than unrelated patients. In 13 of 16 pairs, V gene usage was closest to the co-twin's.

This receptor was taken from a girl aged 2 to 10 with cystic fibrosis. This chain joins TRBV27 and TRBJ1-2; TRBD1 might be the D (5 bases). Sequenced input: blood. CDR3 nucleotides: TGTGCCAGCAGTTTAAGGTGGGGGGGTGGCTACACCTTC. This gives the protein CASSLRWGGGYTF.